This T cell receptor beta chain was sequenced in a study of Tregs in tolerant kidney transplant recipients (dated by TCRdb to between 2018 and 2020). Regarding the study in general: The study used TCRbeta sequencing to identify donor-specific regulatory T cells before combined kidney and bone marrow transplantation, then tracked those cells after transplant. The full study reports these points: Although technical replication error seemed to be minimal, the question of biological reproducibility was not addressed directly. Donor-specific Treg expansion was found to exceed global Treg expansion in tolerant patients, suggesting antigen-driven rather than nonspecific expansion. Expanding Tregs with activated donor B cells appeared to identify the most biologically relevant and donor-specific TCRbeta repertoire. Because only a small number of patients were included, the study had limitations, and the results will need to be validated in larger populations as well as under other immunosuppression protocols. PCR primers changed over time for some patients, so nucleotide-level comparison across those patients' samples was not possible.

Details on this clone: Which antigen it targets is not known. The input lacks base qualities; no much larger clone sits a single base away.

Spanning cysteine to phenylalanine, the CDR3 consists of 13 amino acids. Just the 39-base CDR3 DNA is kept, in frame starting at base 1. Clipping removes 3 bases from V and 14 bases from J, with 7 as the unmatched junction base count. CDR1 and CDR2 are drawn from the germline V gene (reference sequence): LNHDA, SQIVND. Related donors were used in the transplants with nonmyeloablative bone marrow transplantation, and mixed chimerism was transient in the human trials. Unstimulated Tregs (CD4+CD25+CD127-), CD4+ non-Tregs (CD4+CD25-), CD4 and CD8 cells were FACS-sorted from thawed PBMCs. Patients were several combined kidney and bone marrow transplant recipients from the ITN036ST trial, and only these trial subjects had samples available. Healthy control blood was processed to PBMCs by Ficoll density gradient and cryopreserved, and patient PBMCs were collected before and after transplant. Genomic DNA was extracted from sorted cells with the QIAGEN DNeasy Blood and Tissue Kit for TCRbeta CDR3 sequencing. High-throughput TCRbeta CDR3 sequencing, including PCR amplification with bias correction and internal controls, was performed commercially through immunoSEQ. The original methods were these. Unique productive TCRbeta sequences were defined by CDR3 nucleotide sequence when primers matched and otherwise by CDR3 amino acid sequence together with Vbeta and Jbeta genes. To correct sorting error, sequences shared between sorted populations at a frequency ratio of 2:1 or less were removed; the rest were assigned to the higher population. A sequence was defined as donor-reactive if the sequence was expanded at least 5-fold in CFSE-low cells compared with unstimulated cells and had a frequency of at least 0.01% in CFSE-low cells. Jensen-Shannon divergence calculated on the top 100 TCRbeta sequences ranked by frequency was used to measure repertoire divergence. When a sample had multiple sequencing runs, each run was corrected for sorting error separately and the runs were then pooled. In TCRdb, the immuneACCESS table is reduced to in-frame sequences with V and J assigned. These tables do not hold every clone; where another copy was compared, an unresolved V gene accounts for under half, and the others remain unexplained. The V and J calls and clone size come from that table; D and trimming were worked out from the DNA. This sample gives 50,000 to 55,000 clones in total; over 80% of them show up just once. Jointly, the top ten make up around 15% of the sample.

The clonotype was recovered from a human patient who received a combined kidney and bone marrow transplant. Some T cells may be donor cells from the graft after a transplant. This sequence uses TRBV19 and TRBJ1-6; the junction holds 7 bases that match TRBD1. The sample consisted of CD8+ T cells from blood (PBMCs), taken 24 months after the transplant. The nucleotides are TGTGCCAGTAGTATTATACGGGACAGTTCCCTCCACTTT. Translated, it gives CASSIIRDSSLHF.